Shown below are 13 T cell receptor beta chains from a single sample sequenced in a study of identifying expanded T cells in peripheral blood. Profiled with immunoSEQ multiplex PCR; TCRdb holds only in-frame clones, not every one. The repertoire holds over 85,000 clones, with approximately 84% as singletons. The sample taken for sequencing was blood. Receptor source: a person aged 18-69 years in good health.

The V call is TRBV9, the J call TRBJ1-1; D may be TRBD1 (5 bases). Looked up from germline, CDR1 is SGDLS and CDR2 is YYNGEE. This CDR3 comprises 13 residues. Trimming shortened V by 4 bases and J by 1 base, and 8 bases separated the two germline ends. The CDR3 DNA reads TGTGCCAGCAGCCTCGGACAGAACACTGAAGCTTTCTTT. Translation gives CASSLGQNTEAFF.

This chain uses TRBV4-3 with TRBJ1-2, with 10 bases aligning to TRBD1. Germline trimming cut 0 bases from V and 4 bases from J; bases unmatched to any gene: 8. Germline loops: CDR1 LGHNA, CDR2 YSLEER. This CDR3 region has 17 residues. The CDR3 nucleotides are TGCGCCAGCAGCCAAGACCGACAGGGGGCGGTTTTCTATGGCTACACCTTC. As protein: CASSQDRQGAVFYGYTF.

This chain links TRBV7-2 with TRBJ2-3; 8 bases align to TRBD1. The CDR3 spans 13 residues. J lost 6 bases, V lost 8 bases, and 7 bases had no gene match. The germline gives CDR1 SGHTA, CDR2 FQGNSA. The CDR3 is CASGGQGSDTQYF. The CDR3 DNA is TGTGCCAGCGGCGGACAGGGTTCGGATACGCAGTATTTT.

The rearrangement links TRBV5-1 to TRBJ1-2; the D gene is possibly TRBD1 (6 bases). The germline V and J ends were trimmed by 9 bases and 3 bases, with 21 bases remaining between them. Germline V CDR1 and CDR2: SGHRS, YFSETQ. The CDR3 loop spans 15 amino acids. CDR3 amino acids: CATRGVLESDYGYTF. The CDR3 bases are TGCGCCACCAGGGGTGTCCTCGAATCGGACTATGGCTACACCTTC. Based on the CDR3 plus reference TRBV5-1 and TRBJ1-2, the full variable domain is KAGVTQTPRYLIKTRGQQVTLSCSPISGHRSVSWYQQTPGQGLQFLFEYFSETQRNKGNFPGRFSGRQFSNSRSEMNVSTLELGDSALYLCATRGVLESDYGYTFGSGTRLTVV.

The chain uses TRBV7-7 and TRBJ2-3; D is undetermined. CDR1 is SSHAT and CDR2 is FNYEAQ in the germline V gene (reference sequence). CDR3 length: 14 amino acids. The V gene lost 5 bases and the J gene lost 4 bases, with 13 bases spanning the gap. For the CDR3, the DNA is TGTGCCAGCAGCATCCAATTGGGGTCAGATACGCAGTATTTT. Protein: CASSIQLGSDTQYF. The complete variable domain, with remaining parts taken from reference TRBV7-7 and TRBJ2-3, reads GAGVSQSPRYKVTKRGQDVTLRCDPISSHATLYWYQQALGQGPEFLTYFNYEAQPDKSGLPSDRFSAERPEGSISTLTIQRTEQRDSAMYRCASSIQLGSDTQYFGPGTRLTVL.

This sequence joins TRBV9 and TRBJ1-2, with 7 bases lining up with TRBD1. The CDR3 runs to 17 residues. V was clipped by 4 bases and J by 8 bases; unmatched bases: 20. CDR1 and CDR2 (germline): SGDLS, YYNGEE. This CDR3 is CASSPPLATGTAGGYTF. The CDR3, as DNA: TGTGCCAGCAGCCCCCCACTCGCGACAGGGACAGCTGGGGGCTACACCTTC.

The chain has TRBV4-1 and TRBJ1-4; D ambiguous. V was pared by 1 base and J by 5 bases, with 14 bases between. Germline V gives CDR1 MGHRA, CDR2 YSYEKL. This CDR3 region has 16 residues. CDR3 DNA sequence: TGCGCCAGCAGCCAAGGTGTGTCAAGATCCAATGAAAAACTGTTTTTT. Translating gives CASSQGVSRSNEKLFF.

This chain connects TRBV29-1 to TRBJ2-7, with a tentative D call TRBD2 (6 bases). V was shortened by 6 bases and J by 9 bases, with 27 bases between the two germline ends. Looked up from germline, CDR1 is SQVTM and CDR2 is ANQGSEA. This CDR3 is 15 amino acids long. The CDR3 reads CSVGNFGSVASGQYF. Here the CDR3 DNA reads TGCAGCGTGGGGAATTTCGGGAGCGTTGCGAGCGGGCAGTACTTC.

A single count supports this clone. CDR3 DNA sequence: TGTGCCAGCAGCCCAAGCAGGGGGAGCAATCAGCCCCAGCATTTT. Its protein is CASSPSRGSNQPQHF. The chain joins TRBV6-1 to TRBJ1-5; 7 bases agree with TRBD1. In germline, CDR1 is MNHNS, CDR2 SASEGT. The CDR3 extends over 15 amino acids. Germline trimming cut 6 bases from V and 1 base from J; bases unmatched to any gene: 6.

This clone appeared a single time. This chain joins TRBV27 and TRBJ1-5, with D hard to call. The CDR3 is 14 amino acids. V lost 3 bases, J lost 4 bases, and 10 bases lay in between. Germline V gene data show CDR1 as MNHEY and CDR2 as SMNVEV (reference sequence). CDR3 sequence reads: CASSFQGYNQPQHF. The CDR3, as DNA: TGTGCCAGCAGTTTCCAAGGGTATAATCAGCCCCAGCATTTT.

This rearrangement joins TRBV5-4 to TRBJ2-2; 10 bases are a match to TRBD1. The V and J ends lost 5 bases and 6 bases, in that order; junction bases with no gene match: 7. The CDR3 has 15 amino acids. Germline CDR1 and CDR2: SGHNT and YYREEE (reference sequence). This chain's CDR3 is CASSSPGQGPGELFF. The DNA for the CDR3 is TGTGCCAGCAGTTCTCCGGGACAGGGGCCCGGGGAGCTGTTTTTT.

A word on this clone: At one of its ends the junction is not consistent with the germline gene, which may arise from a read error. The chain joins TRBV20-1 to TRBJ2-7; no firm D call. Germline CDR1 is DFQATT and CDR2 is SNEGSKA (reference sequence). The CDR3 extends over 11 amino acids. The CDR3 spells CSASARAALHF. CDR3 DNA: TGCAGTGCTAGCGCCCGGGCGGCGTTGCACTTC.

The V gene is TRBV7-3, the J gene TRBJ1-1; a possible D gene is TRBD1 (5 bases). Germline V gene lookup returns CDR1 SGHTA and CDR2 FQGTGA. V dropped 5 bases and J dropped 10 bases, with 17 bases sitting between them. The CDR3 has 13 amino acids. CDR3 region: CASSLNQRGLAFF. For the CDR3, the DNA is TGTGCCAGCAGCCTCAACCAGAGGGGCTTAGCTTTCTTT.